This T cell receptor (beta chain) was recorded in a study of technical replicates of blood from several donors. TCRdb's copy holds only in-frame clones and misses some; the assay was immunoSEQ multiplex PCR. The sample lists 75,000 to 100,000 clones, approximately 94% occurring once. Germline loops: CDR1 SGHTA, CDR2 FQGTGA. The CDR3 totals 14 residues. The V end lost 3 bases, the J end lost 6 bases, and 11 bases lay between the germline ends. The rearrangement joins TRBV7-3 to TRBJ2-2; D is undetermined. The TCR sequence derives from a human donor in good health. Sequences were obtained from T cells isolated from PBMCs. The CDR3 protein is CASSFSTLAGELFF. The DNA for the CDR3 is TGTGCCAGCAGCTTCTCTACCCTCGCCGGGGAGCTGTTTTTT.